This T cell receptor beta chain was observed in a study of T cells in Graves' hyperthyroidism and ophthalmopathy. TCR beta CDR3 regions were amplified from RNA transcripts. With the HTBI primer set, the TCR CDR3 went through a first round of RT-PCR. TCRdb reprocessed the multiplex PCR reads via MiXCR and lists one record per CDR3 protein. The sample consists of 500,000 to 600,000 distinct CDR3 sequences, about 45% of them appearing once. This clonotype was counted ten times or more. V was pared by 1 base and J by 7 bases, with 13 bases between. CDR1 is LGHNA and CDR2 is YNFKEQ in the germline V gene. The CDR3 consists of 14 residues.

The chain has TRBV4-2 and TRBJ1-2; possibly TRBD1 for D (5 bases). The receptor was isolated from an adult woman with Graves' disease, either hyperthyroidism or ophthalmopathy (not recorded which). Sequencing used peripheral blood or thyroid tissue (not recorded which). This CDR3 reads CASSQGTRGVGYTF. Written as DNA, the CDR3 is TGTGCCAGCAGCCAAGGAACAAGGGGTGTTGGCTACACCTTC.